A selection of T cell receptor beta chains follows, all from one sample in a study of blood T cell repertoires in COVID-19. Repertoires were generated with immunoSEQ multiplex PCR, while TCRdb's copy carries only in-frame clones and drops some. This table holds about 190,000 clones, about 83% found once. Sequences were obtained from peripheral blood. The receptors derive from a woman under 30 who had recovered from COVID-19. CDR3s include the opening cysteine and the closing phenylalanine or tryptophan. D genes are given only for firm matches. Clone size is not always given. Where it is, it says once, few, many or a class for expanded clones.

d_call	v_call	j_call	clone_size	cdr3_nt	cdr3_aa
TRBD2	TRBV7-2	TRBJ2-3	.	TGTGCCAGCAGCTTAGCTCTAGCGGGGGGGACAGATACGCAGTATTTT	CASSLALAGGTDTQYF
.	TRBV5-1	TRBJ2-2	once	TGCGCCAGCAGCTTGTGGAGACAGCAGAACACCGGGGAGCTGTTTTTT	CASSLWRQQNTGELFF
TRBD1	TRBV5-6	TRBJ1-6	.	TGTGCCAGCAGCGCCGGGACAGGTTTCTATAATTCACCCCTCCACTTT	CASSAGTGFYNSPLHF
.	TRBV2	TRBJ1-1	once	TGTGCCACCACCCAGGGACTTCGGAACACTGAAGCTTTCTTT	CATTQGLRNTEAFF
.	TRBV3-1/TRBV3-2	TRBJ1-4	.	TGTGCCAGCAGCCTCCTTGGAGGGGATGAAAAACTGTTTTTT	CASSLLGGDEKLFF
TRBD2	TRBV5-8	TRBJ2-5	.	TGTGCCAGCAGCTTATACGGTAGCGGGGGGGCGTATGAGACCCAGTACTTC	CASSLYGSGGAYETQYF
TRBD2	TRBV7-3	TRBJ2-3	.	TGTGCCAGCAGCCCGGGACTAGCGGCAGATACGCAGTATTTT	CASSPGLAADTQYF
.	TRBV2	TRBJ1-1	.	TGTGCCAGCAAGTCGACAGGCAACACTGAAGCTTTCTTT	CASKSTGNTEAFF
TRBD2	TRBV2	TRBJ2-4	.	TGTGCCAGCAGCGCAACTCGGACTAGCGGGAGAAACATTCAGTACTTC	CASSATRTSGRNIQYF
.	TRBV5-1	TRBJ2-2	.	TGCGCCAGCAGCTTGGCTCGCCTCCCGCTCGGCGGGGAGCTGTTTTTT	CASSLARLPLGGELFF
TRBD2	TRBV9	TRBJ2-1	.	TGTGCCAGCAGCTTCCGACTAGCGGGAGATGGTGAGCAGTTCTTC	CASSFRLAGDGEQFF
TRBD1	TRBV2	TRBJ2-3	once	TGTGCCAGCAGACACACAGGGGCGTTCTGGGATACGCAGTATTTT	CASRHTGAFWDTQYF
.	TRBV30	TRBJ1-2	once	TGTGCCCCCGAAGCGTACACCTTC	CAPEAYTF
.	TRBV7-2	TRBJ1-5	.	TGTGCCAGCAGCAGCGGGGGGGGGCGGCAGCCCCAGCATTTT	CASSSGGGRQPQHF
.	TRBV12-3/TRBV12-4	TRBJ1-3	.	TGTGCCAGCAGTTTCTTGAGGGGAAACACCATATATTTT	CASSFLRGNTIYF
.	TRBV19	TRBJ1-2	.	TGTGCCAGTAGTATAACCCGGTCCTATGGCTACACCTTC	CASSITRSYGYTF
TRBD1	TRBV6-5	TRBJ1-1	.	TGTGCCAGCAGTTACTCGACAGGGCGAAGGTACACTGAAGCTTTCTTT	CASSYSTGRRYTEAFF
.	TRBV19	TRBJ2-1	.	TGTGCCAGTAGTAACTCCCCGGGTAGCGGACACAATGAGCAGTTCTTC	CASSNSPGSGHNEQFF
.	TRBV28	TRBJ1-5	few	TGTGCCAGCAGACTTCAGGGAAATCAGCCCCAGCATTTT	CASRLQGNQPQHF
.	TRBV7-2	TRBJ2-5	few	TGTGCCAGCAGCTTGTCCAGGGGCCAAGAGACCCAGTACTTC	CASSLSRGQETQYF
TRBD1	TRBV2	TRBJ2-2	few	TGTGCCAGCAAACGTTTGGACAGGACAGGGGAGCTGTTTTTT	CASKRLDRTGELFF
.	TRBV5-6	TRBJ2-6	.	TGTGCCAGCAGCTCCGCCCCGGACAGATTCTCTGGGGCCAACGTCCTGACTTTC	CASSSAPDRFSGANVLTF